This T cell receptor beta chain was sequenced during a study of tumor-infiltrating lymphocytes in glioblastoma multiforme (dated by TCRdb to 2016 to 2017). Looking at the study overall: The study tested whether intratumoral genomic heterogeneity fosters TIL diversity by jointly investigating somatic mutations, TIL diversity and immune response activity.

Clipping removes 3 bases from V and 8 bases from J, with 7 as the unmatched junction base count. The cysteine opens and the phenylalanine closes a CDR3 of 14 amino acids. Of all the DNA, just the CDR3 is kept, 42 bases in frame from base 1. The germline V gene sets CDR1 to MDHEN and CDR2 to SYDVKM. A modified ARM-PCR protocol with multiple V-beta primers and a C-beta primer was used to build TCRB libraries from RNA via three nested multiplex PCR rounds. ProtoScript II Reverse Transcriptase and a C-beta primer were used to synthesize TCRB-specific cDNA from 0.5 ug total RNA. The description of the TCRB libraries did not mention any unique molecular identifiers. In the third PCR, barcodes and adapters were added over roughly 25 cycles with Deep VentR (exo-) polymerase, after which 250-500 bp bands were gel purified. TCRB libraries were sequenced on an Illumina HiSeq 2500 with 250 bp paired-end reads. As for how the authors treated the data: The reads were cleaned with Trimmomatic, merged with FLASH and assigned V, D and J segments with MiGEC before being analyzed in VDJtools. The Shannon-Wiener diversity index, calculated using VDJtools, was used to quantify repertoire diversity. Starting from the raw public reads, TCRdb applied fastp trimming at Q25, assembled clones with MiXCR and retained in-frame beta chains. CDR3 protein sequences are deduplicated, and each keeps its most common genes and DNA. What appears here as the V and J calls and clone size reflects TCRdb's work, not the paper's. This sample comprises about 13,000 distinct CDR3 sequences, roughly 67% of them detected only once. The ten largest make up approximately 33% of the sample.

Results the study describes overall, beyond this receptor: Generalizability was limited because only one glioblastoma patient was included in the TCR and somatic mutation analysis. The authors noted that sorting T cells into functional subsets, which was not done in this study, would be a future improvement. RNA-based TCR sequencing may distort clone frequencies because T cells carry unequal numbers of TCR transcripts.

This clonotype showed up many times. Which antigen it targets is not known. The input lacks base qualities; no much larger clone sits a single base away. For each of the roughly eleven tumor samples, the AllPrep DNA/RNA mini kit was used to purify genomic DNA and total RNA simultaneously. All RNA had OD 260/280 ratios above 1.9 and RNA integrity numbers above 6.5. This TCR came from a male donor with glioblastoma. In this chain, TRBV28 is recombined with TRBJ2-4; the central 7 bases match TRBD1. The sequenced sample consisted of brain tumor tissue. The DNA sequence is TGTGCCAGCAGTTTTGAGGGGGCGCGGTACATTCAGTACTTC. Its translation reads: CASSFEGARYIQYF.